The 25 T cell receptor beta chains below were found in one sample sequenced in a study of blood T cell repertoires in COVID-19. TCRdb keeps only in-frame clones here, not all; method: immunoSEQ multiplex PCR. Among 130,000 to 150,000 clones listed, 80% to 90% were seen once. The sequenced sample consisted of peripheral blood. The source of these receptors is a man aged 18 to 35 with COVID-19, enrolled during active disease.

The chain recombines TRBV19 with TRBJ2-1; 13 nucleotides line up with TRBD2. CDR1 and CDR2 from the germline V gene are LNHDA and SQIVND (reference sequence). This CDR3 region has 16 residues. V shed 1 base and J 4 bases; nucleotides not matched to a gene: 1. The CDR3 spells CASSIGGLAGYNEQFF. The CDR3 DNA is TGTGCCAGTAGTATAGGGGGACTAGCGGGATACAATGAGCAGTTCTTC.

This clone appeared once. The CDR3 sequence: CASSLGGQGAANEQFF. The CDR3, as DNA: TGTGCCAGCAGTTTAGGTGGACAGGGGGCTGCAAATGAGCAGTTCTTC. The chain recombines TRBV28 with TRBJ2-1; 11 bases fit TRBD1. This CDR3 is 16 amino acids long. Germline V lookup: CDR1 MDHEN, CDR2 SYDVKM. The junction had 7 bases not matched to a gene; V was cut back by 2 bases and J by 7 bases.

The V and J genes are TRBV7-2 and TRBJ2-7; D ambiguous. Trimming left V 4 bases short and J 4 bases short, with 14 bases between. The CDR3 has 14 amino acids. Germline V CDR1 and CDR2: SGHTA, FQGNSA. The CDR3 loop is CASSSQTLTYEQYF. CDR3 DNA: TGTGCCAGCAGCTCACAAACCCTTACGTACGAGCAGTACTTC.

The rearrangement joins TRBV15 to TRBJ2-3, with 7 nucleotides matching TRBD2. Losses at the gene ends were 0 bases for V and 2 bases for J; bases not matched to a gene: 2. The CDR3 spans 15 residues. Looked up from germline, CDR1 is LNHNV and CDR2 is YYDKDF (reference sequence). The CDR3 coding sequence is TGTGCCACCAGCAGAGAAGCGGGGCCCACAGATACGCAGTATTTT. It codes for CATSREAGPTDTQYF.

This chain uses TRBV6-5 with TRBJ1-4, with D maybe TRBD1 (5 bases). Looked up from germline, CDR1 is MNHEY and CDR2 is SVGAGI. The CDR3 is 15 residues long. The germline V and J ends were trimmed by 8 bases and 0 bases, with 13 bases remaining between them. The CDR3 nucleotides read TGTGCCAGCGTCGACAGCCTTGCAACTAATGAAAAACTGTTTTTT. Encoded protein: CASVDSLATNEKLFF.

The chain couples TRBV19 to TRBJ1-1; D not certain. CDR1 is LNHDA, CDR2 SQIVND, per germline (reference sequence). V lost 3 bases and J lost 1, with 12 bases in between. This CDR3 contains 15 residues. The CDR3 nucleotides are TGTGCCAGTAGTATCTCCGGGATCCCGAACACTGAAGCTTTCTTT. This translates into CASSISGIPNTEAFF.

The rearrangement joins TRBV6-4 to TRBJ1-4; TRBD1 aligns across 10 bases. This CDR3 region has 16 residues. J gave up 8 bases and V 6 bases, and 12 bases lay outside the gene matches. Germline-derived CDR1 and CDR2 are MRHNA and SNTAGT. CDR3 loop: CASRAGTGAFCEKLFF. The DNA for the CDR3 is TGTGCCAGCAGAGCCGGGACAGGGGCTTTTTGCGAAAAACTGTTTTTT.

V usage is TRBV6-5 and J usage is TRBJ1-5, with 7 bases identical to TRBD1. With V trimmed by 7 bases and J by 7 bases, 10 bases remained unmatched. The CDR3 runs 14 residues. Germline lookup yields CDR1 MNHEY and CDR2 SVGAGI. The CDR3, as DNA: TGTGCCAGCAACCGACAGGGCTCGAGGCAGCCCCAGCATTTT. Amino acids: CASNRQGSRQPQHF.

This clone was seen just once. The rearrangement uses TRBV27 and TRBJ2-3; 8 nucleotides align to TRBD2. The J segment lost 2 bases and the V segment lost 7 bases, leaving 8 bases of the junction unmatched. CDR3 length equals 15 residues. Germline V lookup: CDR1 MNHEY, CDR2 SMNVEV (reference sequence). CDR3 residues: CASKAFSGATDTQYF. The CDR3 nucleotides read TGTGCCAGCAAGGCGTTTAGCGGGGCCACAGATACGCAGTATTTT.

This chain connects TRBV6-5 to TRBJ2-3, with TRBD2 as a possible D gene (6 bases). The CDR3 is 15 amino acids. V lost 3 bases to trimming and J lost 0 bases, with 10 bases between them. The germline CDR1 and CDR2 sequences are MNHEY and SVGAGI. Written as DNA, the CDR3 is TGTGCCAGCAGTTATGCGGGAACAAGCACAGATACGCAGTATTTT. Amino acid sequence: CASSYAGTSTDTQYF.

The V gene is TRBV5-4, the J gene TRBJ2-1; 9 bases line up with TRBD1. The CDR3 extends over 15 amino acids. CDR1 and CDR2 from the germline V gene are SGHNT and YYREEE (reference sequence). The V gene end was trimmed by 4 bases and the J gene end by 6 bases; junction bases not matched to a gene: 8. CDR3 protein: CASSPAYRGRNEQFF. CDR3 DNA: TGTGCCAGCAGCCCGGCTTACAGGGGGCGCAATGAGCAGTTCTTC.

The V call is TRBV5-1, the J call TRBJ2-5; possible D gene TRBD1, 5 bases. The germline V gene has CDR1 SGHRS and CDR2 YFSETQ. With 3 bases removed from V and 2 bases from J, the gap between germline ends came to 14 bases. The CDR3 has 15 amino acids. The CDR3 region has the DNA TGCGCCAGCAGCTCCGCCCGTGGGGCGCAAGAGACCCAGTACTTC. Residues: CASSSARGAQETQYF.

In DNA, the CDR3 is TGTGCCAGCAACCGTGGGACAGGGGGCGAGCAGTACTTC. Its translation is CASNRGTGGEQYF. This chain uses TRBV2 with TRBJ2-7; 11 bases fit TRBD1. Germline V gene sequence: CDR1 SNHLY, CDR2 FYNNEI. V trimming: 7 bases; J trimming: 6 bases; junction bases outside the gene matches: 5. CDR3 size: 13 residues.

The chain combines TRBV18 with TRBJ2-1, with a possible D match to TRBD1 (5 bases). The V gene lost 5 bases and the J gene lost 6 bases, with 11 bases spanning the gap. Per germline, CDR1 KGHSH and CDR2 LQKENI. The CDR3 extends over 13 amino acids. CDR3 in amino acids: CASSTRQSNEQFF. DNA for the CDR3: TGTGCCAGCTCAACTCGACAGAGCAATGAGCAGTTCTTC. Looking up the rest from reference TRBV18 and TRBJ2-1 gives the full variable domain: NAGVMQNPRHLVRRRGQEARLRCSPMKGHSHVYWYRQLPEEGLKFMVYLQKENIIDESGMPKERFSAEFPKEGPSILRIQQVVRGDSAAYFCASSTRQSNEQFFGPGTRLTVL.

The V call is TRBV9, the J call TRBJ2-2; the match to TRBD2 covers 7 bases. The germline V gene encodes CDR1 SGDLS and CDR2 YYNGEE. The CDR3 loop spans 14 amino acids. J gave up 4 bases and V 2 bases, and 2 bases lay outside the gene matches. CDR3 DNA: TGTGCCAGCAGCGTCGGGGGGATCACCGGGGAGCTGTTTTTT. This gives the protein CASSVGGITGELFF.

The genes are TRBV4-3 and TRBJ2-1; D is perhaps TRBD2 (5 bases). Germline-derived CDR1 and CDR2 are LGHNA and YSLEER. Trimming pared 4 bases from V and 10 bases from J, leaving 11 bases between. This CDR3 is built from 12 residues. CDR3 loop: CASSRSGTEQFF. CDR3 bases: TGCGCCAGCAGCCGGAGCGGAACAGAGCAGTTCTTC.

The gene calls are TRBV11-2 and TRBJ2-1, with D tentatively TRBD2 (6 bases). The V and J ends lost 5 bases and 0 bases respectively, with 14 bases between them. Germline lookup yields CDR1 SGHAT and CDR2 FQNNGV. The CDR3 is 16 residues long. The CDR3 nucleotides are TGTGCCAGCAGCCCCATTGGAGGGAACTCCTACAATGAGCAGTTCTTC. Its protein product is CASSPIGGNSYNEQFF.

The chain recombines TRBV6-1 with TRBJ1-5; D unclear. Trimming pared 2 bases from V and 9 bases from J, leaving 14 bases between. Germline-derived CDR1 and CDR2 are MNHNS and SASEGT. CDR3 length equals 14 residues. CDR3 sequence (DNA): TGTGCCAGCAGTGAATGGCCCGGGCGGGGGCCCCAGCATTTT. Its translation: CASSEWPGRGPQHF.

The chain is built from TRBV19 and TRBJ2-2; 8 nucleotides align to TRBD2. Germline CDR1 reads LNHDA; CDR2 reads SQIVND (reference sequence). The junction had 9 bases not matched to a gene; V was cut back by 1 base and J by 5 bases. The length of the CDR3 is 17 residues. CDR3 nucleotides: TGTGCCAGTAGTATAGCTCTAGCGGGCGCCGGGACCGGGGAGCTGTTTTTT. Translated, it gives CASSIALAGAGTGELFF.

The chain has TRBV4-3 and TRBJ1-2, with 7 positions matching TRBD1. Unmatched junction bases numbered 5, after V lost 0 bases and J lost 7 bases. This CDR3 is 14 amino acids long. CDR1 is LGHNA and CDR2 is YSLEER in the germline V gene. CDR3 loop: CASSQDWQGGGYTF. The CDR3 coding sequence is TGCGCCAGCAGCCAAGACTGGCAGGGGGGTGGCTACACCTTC.

The CDR3 nucleotides read TGTGCCAGCAGCTTAGTGGTCGTAGCCTTGGGGAACACTGAAGCTTTCTTT. As protein: CASSLVVVALGNTEAFF. The chain recombines TRBV11-2 with TRBJ1-1; D is ambiguous. Per the germline V gene, CDR1 is SGHAT and CDR2 is FQNNGV. With 1 base removed from V and 1 base from J, the gap between germline ends came to 16 bases. The CDR3 has 17 residues.

J is TRBJ2-2 and V is TRBV19; perhaps TRBD2 as D (7 bases). Trimming took 5 bases from V and 6 from J, leaving 16 bases between them. Germline V lookup: CDR1 LNHDA, CDR2 SQIVND (reference sequence). The CDR3 consists of 15 residues. The CDR3 nucleotides read TGTGCCAGTAGTCCGGGGGGCAGGGAGCCCGGGGAGCTGTTTTTT. Amino acids: CASSPGGREPGELFF.

CDR3 in amino acids: CASSLVLAGVTDTQYF. CDR3 nucleotides: TGTGCCAGCAGCTTAGTGTTGGCAGGGGTCACAGATACGCAGTATTTT. V is TRBV11-2 and J is TRBJ2-3; tentatively, D is TRBD1 (6 bases). Between the trimmed V and J ends, which lost 1 base and 2 bases, there was a span of 13 bases. This CDR3 is built from 16 residues. Germline V gene lookup returns CDR1 SGHAT and CDR2 FQNNGV.

The V and J genes are TRBV6-5 and TRBJ1-5; unclear D gene. CDR1 and CDR2 from the germline V gene are MNHEY and SVGAGI. V was cut by 4 bases and J by 0 bases, with 10 bases left in between. The CDR3 runs to 15 residues. The CDR3 DNA reads as TGTGCCAGCAGTTCAGGAGGGTATAGCAATCAGCCCCAGCATTTT. Translated: CASSSGGYSNQPQHF.

This chain links TRBV10-3 with TRBJ2-1, with 16 bases lining up with TRBD2. V lost 2 bases and J lost 5; bases outside the gene matches: 12. Germline V gene lookup returns CDR1 ENHRY and CDR2 SYGVKD. The CDR3 totals 20 residues. The CDR3 DNA reads TGTGCCATCAGTGAGCCCGGGACTAGCGGGAGGGTTATGGGAGACAATGAGCAGTTCTTC. Its translation: CAISEPGTSGRVMGDNEQFF.